The rows below give T cell receptor beta chains drawn from one sample of a study of blood T cell repertoires in COVID-19. Sequencing used immunoSEQ multiplex PCR; TCRdb keeps in-frame clones, though not all of them. The sample lists tens of thousands of clones; 70% to 90% were seen once. The material sequenced was peripheral blood. The receptors stem from a man aged 50-60 years with active COVID-19. Each CDR3 is given with its conserved first and last residue. A D gene is named only where the DNA matches it firmly. Clone size, where shown, is once, few, many, or a class for clones that have expanded.

d_call j_call clone_size cdr3_length v_call cdr3_aa cdr3_nt
. TRBJ1-3 . 16 TRBV5-1 CASSRDSPFSGNTIYF TGCGCCAGCTCCCGAGACAGTCCGTTCTCTGGAAACACCATATATTTT
TRBD2 TRBJ2-5 . 15 TRBV2 CASKVASGGQETQYF TGTGCCAGCAAAGTGGCTAGCGGGGGGCAAGAGACCCAGTACTTC
. TRBJ2-3 . 18 TRBV5-1 CASSSRSRGTDSTDTQYF TGCGCCAGCAGTTCTCGATCCCGGGGGACGGATAGCACAGATACGCAGTATTTT
. TRBJ2-6 . 19 TRBV5-1 CASSFQWTAYSSGANVLTF TGCGCCAGCAGCTTCCAATGGACAGCCTATAGCTCTGGGGCCAACGTCCTGACTTTC
. TRBJ2-3 . 13 TRBV4-1 CASSPETGPTQYF TGCGCCAGCAGCCCCGAGACAGGCCCTACGCAGTATTTT
TRBD1 TRBJ1-6 few 15 TRBV6-5 CASSYSGTGTSPLHF TGTGCCAGCAGTTACTCCGGGACAGGGACTTCACCCCTCCACTTT
TRBD1 TRBJ2-7 . 15 TRBV16 CASSQPGQGAYEQYF TGTGCCAGCAGCCAACCTGGACAGGGGGCGTACGAGCAGTACTTC
TRBD1 TRBJ2-7 few 14 TRBV4-2 CASSVGTGDREQYF TGTGCCAGCAGCGTCGGGACAGGGGACCGCGAGCAGTACTTC
. TRBJ2-7 few 16 TRBV7-3 CASSLEVAGSAYEQYF TGTGCCAGCAGCTTAGAGGTGGCGGGGTCGGCCTACGAGCAGTACTTC
. TRBJ2-1 once 14 TRBV11-2 CASSPTGSGNEQFF TGTGCCAGCAGCCCCACAGGGTCGGGCAATGAGCAGTTCTTC